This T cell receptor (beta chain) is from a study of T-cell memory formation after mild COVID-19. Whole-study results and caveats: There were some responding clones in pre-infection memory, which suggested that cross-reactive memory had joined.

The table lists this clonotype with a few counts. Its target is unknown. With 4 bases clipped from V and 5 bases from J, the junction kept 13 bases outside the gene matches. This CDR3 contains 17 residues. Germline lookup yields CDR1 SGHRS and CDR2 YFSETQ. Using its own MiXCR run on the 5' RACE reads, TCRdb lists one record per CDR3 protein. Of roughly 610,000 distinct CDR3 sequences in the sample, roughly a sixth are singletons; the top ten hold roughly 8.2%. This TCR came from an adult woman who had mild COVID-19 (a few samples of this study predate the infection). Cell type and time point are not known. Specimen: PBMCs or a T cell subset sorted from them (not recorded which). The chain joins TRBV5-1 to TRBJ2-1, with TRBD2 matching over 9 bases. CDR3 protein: CASSTLGERGVNNEQFF. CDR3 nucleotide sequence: TGCGCCAGCAGCACCCTGGGGGAGCGGGGGGTGAACAATGAGCAGTTCTTC.